The TCR beta chain under discussion was sequenced for a study of identical twins (dated by TCRdb to about 2016). About the investigation overall: The study deep-sequenced TCR alpha and beta repertoires from monozygotic twins, unrelated adults of various ages and cord blood to test whether fetal clonotypes persist. To rule out contamination, the twin experiments were replicated at different times with different library preparation protocols. General findings and caveats noted by the study authors: Recombination models systematically underestimated out-of-frame TCR alpha sharing in monozygotic twins but agreed with sharing between unrelated individuals. Abundant cord blood beta clonotypes had fewer insertions, young adult naive repertoires showed a similar but weaker trend, and memory repertoires showed no such trend. Because the same donors could not be followed over many years, conclusions were based on cross-sectional statistical analysis. Excess twin sharing in beta out-of-frame sequences was weaker because fewer shared sequences lowered the signal-to-noise ratio. Compared with coincidental sharing between unrelated individuals, an excess of low generation-probability sequences was observed among out-of-frame TCR alpha sequences shared between twins. Invariant T cells such as MAIT and iNKT could partly confound zero-insertion analyses, though diverse VJ usage argued against this for most clonotypes.

Every donor in the study was a healthy Caucasian. A distance of 9 bases separates the germline ends of V and J, which lose 6 bases and 2 bases respectively. CDR1 and CDR2 are drawn from the germline V gene: ENHRY, SYGVKD. The CDR3 starts with the cysteine, ends with the phenylalanine, and has 13 residues. The DNA shown is the 39-base CDR3, in frame from base 1. On this clonotype itself: Its binding antigen is unknown. Per-base qualities were not stored, and no clone one base away is much larger.

Libraries were made using 5' RACE. Sequencing used an Illumina HiSeq 2000. Template switching added a universal primer binding site, and the final cDNA carried a unique molecular identifier that allowed TCR cDNA molecules to be counted accurately. Specific primers in the conserved constant-segment region were used to synthesize first-strand cDNA for the TCR alpha and beta chains. To control for contamination, every cDNA library carried two barcodes: a SMART-Mk sample barcode plus Illumina barcodes. TruSeq adapter sequences, together with Illumina sample barcodes, were added in two successive PCR steps. The Illumina HiSeq platform was used with custom primers to sequence TCR alpha and beta cDNA libraries. For the original study's pipeline: MiGEC was used to process raw reads and extract unique molecular identifiers, and MiXCR was used to find CDR3 positions. Recombination models were inferred per individual with the repgenHMM and IGoR tools using an EM algorithm. The tcR package in R was used for shared clonotype analysis, with sharing normalized by the product of cloneset sizes. To study raw recombination without the effects of thymic and clonal selection, out-of-frame nonproductive sequences were analyzed. TCRdb cleaned the public reads at Q25 with fastp, built clones with MiXCR and kept in-frame beta chains. Each entry merges the rows of one CDR3 protein and shows their most common DNA and genes. The authors' filters were not applied to this entry. This sample is represented by some 1,700,000 distinct CDR3 sequences; around a third of them were singletons. About 0.27% of the sample lies in the top ten.

This sequence originates from a newborn girl in good health. The sequenced sample was cord blood. This sequence uses TRBV10-3 and TRBJ2-3; no D segment can be confidently identified. CDR3 region: CAIRDGYTDTQYF. The DNA is TGTGCCATCAGGGACGGCTACACAGATACGCAGTATTTT.